These 11 T cell receptor beta chains originate from one sample sequenced in a study of blood T cells in healthy people across ages. A J-beta primer mix and a sample-barcoded 5' primer were used in a second PCR of roughly 7 to 12 cycles. TCRdb recomputed calls from the 5' RACE reads with MiXCR, one row per CDR3 protein. The sample records some 900,000 distinct CDR3 sequences, about 44% being singletons. Sequencing used blood. These TCRs come from a man aged 30 to 39 in good health.

This sequence joins TRBV24-1 and TRBJ2-6; TRBD1 agrees at 7 bases. V was clipped by 2 bases and J by 0 bases; unmatched bases: 6. The CDR3 has 18 residues. Germline V lookup: CDR1 KGHDR, CDR2 SFDVKD. The CDR3 loop is CATSDSRTGISGANVLTF. Here the CDR3 DNA reads TGTGCCACCAGTGATTCGAGGACAGGCATCTCTGGGGCCAACGTCCTGACTTTC.

This clonotype was found many times. The chain joins TRBV7-2 to TRBJ2-3; tentative D call: TRBD2 (6 bases). This CDR3 has 11 amino acids. Germline V gene data show CDR1 as SGHTA and CDR2 as FQGNSA. The V and J ends lost 8 bases and 6 bases respectively, with 9 bases between them. The CDR3 reads CASRGIDTQYF. The CDR3 coding sequence is TGTGCCAGCCGCGGGATCGATACGCAGTATTTT. Looking up the rest from reference TRBV7-2 and TRBJ2-3 gives the full variable domain: GAGVSQSPSNKVTEKGKDVELRCDPISGHTALYWYRQSLGQGLEFLIYFQGNSAPDKSGLPSDRFSAERTGGSVSTLTIQRTQQEDSAVYLCASRGIDTQYFGPGTRLTVL.

This clonotype was seen many times. The chain is built from TRBV13 and TRBJ2-7; no firm D call. The CDR3 loop spans 14 amino acids. Trimming stripped 0 bases from V and 2 bases from J, with 8 bases between. Germline V gives CDR1 PRHDT, CDR2 FYEKMQ (reference sequence). The CDR3 DNA sequence: TGTGCCAGCAGCTTAGGTAGGGTTACCTACGAGCAGTACTTC. This codes for CASSLGRVTYEQYF.

The J gene is TRBJ2-5, the V gene TRBV4-2; no reliable D call. The CDR3 is 11 amino acids. V gave up 2 bases and J gave up 11 bases, with 9 bases separating them. From germline, CDR1 is LGHNA and CDR2 YNFKEQ. The chain's CDR3 is CASSQPCEQYF. CDR3 coding DNA: TGTGCCAGCAGCCAACCTTGTGAGCAGTACTTC.

The CDR3 spells CASSTTYDRGTYEQYF. The CDR3 coding sequence is TGTGCCAGCAGCACAACTTACGACAGGGGAACCTACGAGCAGTACTTC. V and J are TRBV5-6 and TRBJ2-4; 8 positions match TRBD1. The J call may be wrong; the DNA end is better matched by TRBJ2-7. The CDR3 is 16 amino acids. Germline-derived CDR1 and CDR2 are SGHDT and YYEEEE.

The chain employs TRBV21-1 and TRBJ2-3. TRBV21-1 is annotated as a pseudogene. The CDR3 spans 12 residues. The CDR3 bases are TGTGCCAGCAGCAAAGGCACAGATACGCAGTATTTT. Translated, it gives CASSKGTDTQYF.

This clonotype showed up just once. The chain links TRBV20-1 to TRBJ2-7; 15 bases agree with TRBD2. The CDR3 totals 14 residues. J gave up 3 bases and V 6 bases, and 3 bases lay outside the gene matches. Germline assignment: CDR1 DFQATT and CDR2 SNEGSKA (reference sequence). The CDR3 DNA reads TGCAGTGCCGGGACTAGCGGGGGGATCTACGAGCAGTACTTC. Protein sequence: CSAGTSGGIYEQYF.

The chain couples TRBV30 to TRBJ1-1; the D is unclear. The germline V gene has CDR1 GTSNPN and CDR2 SVGIG (reference sequence). The ends were cut back, 1 base at V and 1 base at J, with 7 bases in the middle. This CDR3 is 13 amino acids long. The CDR3 DNA sequence: TGTGCCTGGAGTGCTGCTGAGAACACTGAAGCTTTCTTT. Translating it yields CAWSAAENTEAFF. The full variable domain, its missing parts supplied by reference TRBV30 and TRBJ1-1, is SQTIHQWPATLVQPVGSPLSLECTVEGTSNPNLYWYRQAAGRGLQLLFYSVGIGQISSEVPQNLSASRPQDRQFILSSKKLLLSDSGFYLCAWSAAENTEAFFGQGTRLTVV.

This rearrangement joins TRBV18 to TRBJ1-4; 9 bases fit TRBD1. The CDR3 has 15 residues. The V and J ends lost 5 bases and 8 bases, in that order; junction bases with no gene match: 9. Looked up from germline, CDR1 is KGHSH and CDR2 is LQKENI. The CDR3 region is CASSTTGQGYEKLFF. CDR3 DNA sequence: TGTGCCAGCTCAACCACGGGACAGGGTTACGAAAAACTGTTTTTT.

This clonotype was counted a few times. The V and J genes are TRBV25-1 and TRBJ2-7; D possibly corresponds to TRBD1 (7 bases). With 8 bases removed from V and 7 bases from J, the gap between germline ends came to 12 bases. Germline CDR1 reads MGHDK; CDR2 reads SYGVNS. CDR3 length: 11 residues. DNA for the CDR3: TGTGCCAGCGGCCCAGGGGGGGAGCAGTACTTC. This translates into CASGPGGEQYF.

The table lists this clonotype with a few counts. The chain carries TRBV12-3 or TRBV12-4 and TRBJ1-2; no clear D. CDR3 length equals 13 residues. Trimming pared 1 base from V and 2 bases from J, leaving 5 bases between. CDR3 DNA: TGTGCCAGCAGTTTAGTCAGGAACTATGGCTACACCTTC. This sequence encodes CASSLVRNYGYTF.